Listed here are 31 T cell receptor beta chains from one sample, sequenced in a study of shared clonotypes between healthy human individuals. Only CD45RO-negative cells positively selected for CCR7 counted as naive CD8 cells, so terminally differentiated effector memory CD45RA+ cells were excluded. TCRdb's copy holds only in-frame clones and misses some; the assay was immunoSEQ multiplex PCR. The table shows around 2,000,000 clones, with about 95% occurring only once. Material for sequencing was naive CD8+ T cells sorted from blood. The receptors stem from a young man in good health.

The V gene is TRBV9, the J gene TRBJ2-3, with 9 bases fitting TRBD2. The V gene end was trimmed by 0 bases and the J gene end by 2 bases; junction bases not matched to a gene: 7. Per germline, CDR1 SGDLS and CDR2 YYNGEE. This CDR3 is 17 amino acids long. The CDR3 region has the DNA TGTGCCAGCAGCGTAGCAGGGCGGGGGGGCCCCACAGATACGCAGTATTTT. Protein product: CASSVAGRGGPTDTQYF.

The chain recombines TRBV5-5 with TRBJ2-7, with 9 bases fitting TRBD1. The CDR3 has 16 residues. Germline trimming cut 4 bases from V and 1 base from J; bases unmatched to any gene: 9. Germline loops: CDR1 SGHKS, CDR2 YYEKEE (reference sequence). CDR3 in amino acids: CASSAELQGASYEQYF. In DNA form, the CDR3 reads TGTGCCAGCAGCGCCGAACTACAGGGGGCTTCCTACGAGCAGTACTTC.

The chain has TRBV7-6 and TRBJ2-5; 8 bases map to TRBD2. The CDR3 is 14 residues long. Trimming removed 5 bases from V and 4 bases from J; junction bases left unmatched: 6. The germline V gene has CDR1 SGHVS and CDR2 FNYEAQ. The CDR3 region is CASSPSLAGETQYF. DNA for the CDR3: TGTGCCAGCAGCCCCTCCCTAGCGGGAGAGACCCAGTACTTC. Combining the CDR3 with reference TRBV7-6 and TRBJ2-5 gives the whole variable domain GAGVSQSPRYKVTKRGQDVALRCDPISGHVSLYWYRQALGQGPEFLTYFNYEAQQDKSGLPNDRFSAERPEGSISTLTIQRTEQRDSAMYRCASSPSLAGETQYFGPGTRLLVL.

The CDR3 coding sequence is TGTGCCAGCAGCCCAGGGAATTCGGGCTACACCTTC. Encoded protein: CASSPGNSGYTF. This chain uses TRBV5-6 with TRBJ1-2; tentatively, D is TRBD1 (5 bases). CDR1 is SGHDT, CDR2 YYEEEE, per germline. This CDR3 spans 12 amino acids. V lost 4 bases, J lost 8 bases, and 12 bases lay in between.

The rearrangement links TRBV9 to TRBJ1-2; maybe TRBD1 (5 bases). From germline, CDR1 is SGDLS and CDR2 YYNGEE. V was cut by 0 bases and J by 0 bases, with 12 bases left in between. This CDR3 contains 16 residues. The CDR3 spells CASSVDPQGANYGYTF. CDR3 bases: TGTGCCAGCAGCGTAGACCCGCAGGGCGCTAACTATGGCTACACCTTC.

The J gene is TRBJ2-7, the V gene TRBV5-5; D ambiguous. Germline-derived CDR1 and CDR2 are SGHKS and YYEKEE (reference sequence). The CDR3 is 14 residues long. V was trimmed by 4 bases and J by 6 bases, leaving 17 bases between them. The CDR3 loop reads CASSGFSGDGEQYF. CDR3 DNA: TGTGCCAGCAGCGGTTTCAGTGGTGACGGCGAGCAGTACTTC.

The chain joins TRBV30 to TRBJ2-7, with 16 bases aligning to TRBD2. V was pared by 2 bases and J by 5 bases, with 3 bases of the junction left unmatched. This CDR3 region has 15 residues. Germline CDR1 and CDR2: GTSNPN and SVGIG (reference sequence). CDR3 nucleotides: TGTGCCTGGAGTCCGGGACTAGCGGGAGGGGACGAGCAGTACTTC. Its protein is CAWSPGLAGGDEQYF.

This chain connects TRBV9 to TRBJ1-1; D gene uncertain. Trimming pared 0 bases from V and 1 base from J, leaving 13 bases between. Germline assignment: CDR1 SGDLS and CDR2 YYNGEE. The CDR3 runs 16 residues. The CDR3 DNA is TGTGCCAGCAGCGTAGGTCAGGAAGGTCAGAACACTGAAGCTTTCTTT. It yields the protein CASSVGQEGQNTEAFF.

The chain combines TRBV5-1 with TRBJ2-1; D call uncertain. Trimming pared 1 base from V and 7 bases from J, leaving 3 bases between. This CDR3 is 11 amino acids long. Germline CDR1 SGHRS, CDR2 YFSETQ. The CDR3 DNA sequence: TGCGCCAGCAGCTTGATAAATGAGCAGTTCTTC. Translating gives CASSLINEQFF.

The chain has TRBV28 and TRBJ2-7; 7 bases are shared with TRBD2. CDR3 length: 17 amino acids. Losses at the gene ends were 3 bases for V and 3 bases for J; bases not matched to a gene: 14. Per the germline V gene, CDR1 is MDHEN and CDR2 is SYDVKM. The CDR3 DNA follows: TGTGCCAGCAGTTTTGAAGCGGGACCTGGGGACGTCTACGAGCAGTACTTC. Protein sequence: CASSFEAGPGDVYEQYF.

This clone was counted once. V usage is TRBV28 and J usage is TRBJ2-7; D perhaps matches TRBD1 (5 bases). Trimming pared 6 bases from V and 2 bases from J, leaving 8 bases between. Germline values: CDR1 MDHEN, CDR2 SYDVKM. This CDR3 has 12 residues. CDR3 bases: TGTGCCAGCAGACAGGCCCCCTACGAGCAGTACTTC. This gives the protein CASRQAPYEQYF.

Concerning this clone: Other DNA sequences in this sample translate to the same CDR3. The chain recombines TRBV7-6 with TRBJ2-7; 9 bases line up with TRBD1. Germline V CDR1 and CDR2: SGHVS, FNYEAQ. The junction had 4 bases not matched to a gene; V was cut back by 4 bases and J by 0 bases. CDR3 length: 15 amino acids. DNA of the CDR3: TGTGCCAGCAGCTCCGGGACAGGGTCCTCCTACGAGCAGTACTTC. This sequence encodes CASSSGTGSSYEQYF. The full variable domain, rest sourced from reference TRBV7-6 and TRBJ2-7, is GAGVSQSPRYKVTKRGQDVALRCDPISGHVSLYWYRQALGQGPEFLTYFNYEAQQDKSGLPNDRFSAERPEGSISTLTIQRTEQRDSAMYRCASSSGTGSSYEQYFGPGTRLTVT.

To note about this clone: A much larger clone lies a single base off, so this may be a read error. The J gene is TRBJ2-2, the V gene TRBV5-4; D unclear. In germline, CDR1 is SGHNT, CDR2 YYREEE (reference sequence). Trimming stripped 4 bases from V and 1 base from J, with 2 bases between. The CDR3 spans 12 residues. CDR3 loop: CASSRNTGELFF. CDR3 coding DNA: TGTGCCAGCAGCCGGAACACCGGGGAGCTGTTTTTT.

Comment on this clone: The same CDR3 is also encoded by other DNA sequences in this sample. The chain employs TRBV4-1 and TRBJ2-7; 10 bases align to TRBD1. V lost 1 base to trimming and J lost 2 bases; unmatched junction nucleotides: 2. Germline V gene data show CDR1 as MGHRA and CDR2 as YSYEKL. This CDR3 has 15 amino acids. Here the CDR3 reads CASSQGQGAPYEQYF. In DNA, the CDR3 is TGCGCCAGCAGCCAAGGACAGGGGGCCCCCTACGAGCAGTACTTC.

A single count supports this clone. The rearrangement joins TRBV19 to TRBJ2-3, with 8 bases matching TRBD1. Germline trimming cut 5 bases from V and 6 bases from J; bases unmatched to any gene: 4. Germline assignment: CDR1 LNHDA and CDR2 SQIVND (reference sequence). CDR3 size: 13 residues. The CDR3 loop reads CASSFQGADTQYF. CDR3 DNA: TGTGCCAGTAGTTTCCAGGGGGCGGATACGCAGTATTTT. The full variable domain, its missing parts supplied by reference TRBV19 and TRBJ2-3, is DGGITQSPKYLFRKEGQNVTLSCEQNLNHDAMYWYRQDPGQGLRLIYYSQIVNDFQKGDIAEGYSVSREKKESFPLTVTSAQKNPTAFYLCASSFQGADTQYFGPGTRLTVL.

This clone showed up just once. This rearrangement joins TRBV11-2 to TRBJ2-5; 8 bases agree with TRBD2. The germline gives CDR1 SGHAT, CDR2 FQNNGV. J gave up 5 bases and V 1 base, and 15 bases lay outside the gene matches. The CDR3 has 18 residues. CDR3 amino acids: CASSLGSVVSGGMETQYF. The CDR3 bases are TGTGCCAGCAGCTTAGGTTCAGTGGTGAGCGGGGGAATGGAGACCCAGTACTTC.

The chain recombines TRBV10-1 with TRBJ2-3, with TRBD2 matching over 8 bases. Germline values: CDR1 WNHNN, CDR2 SYGVQD (reference sequence). This CDR3 contains 15 residues. V gave up 3 bases and J gave up 6 bases; unmatched junction bases: 8. CDR3 protein: CASSDAGLVPDTQYF. The CDR3 DNA reads as TGCGCCAGCAGTGACGCGGGACTAGTGCCGGATACGCAGTATTTT.

The sample holds one count of this clone. The genes are TRBV27 and TRBJ2-1; 10 bases agree with TRBD2. Germline lookup yields CDR1 MNHEY and CDR2 SMNVEV (reference sequence). J was trimmed by 2 bases and V by 7 bases; bases with no gene match: 8. CDR3 length: 16 amino acids. The CDR3 coding sequence is TGTGCCAGCAATCCGACTAGCGGGCAGACCTACAATGAGCAGTTCTTC. It encodes CASNPTSGQTYNEQFF.

V and J are TRBV12-2 and TRBJ2-2; TRBD2 is the table's D call and was not checked against the DNA. TRBV12-2 is reported as a pseudogene. The CDR3 loop spans 18 amino acids. The CDR3 spells CASRGYEIAGGRTGELFF. CDR3 bases: TGTGCAAGTCGCGGATACGAAATAGCGGGAGGGCGTACCGGGGAGCTGTTTTTT.

V usage is TRBV27 and J usage is TRBJ2-7; the D gene is possibly TRBD1 (5 bases). The CDR3 runs 15 residues. V dropped 0 bases and J dropped 1 base, with 10 bases sitting between them. CDR1 MNHEY and CDR2 SMNVEV come from the germline V gene (reference sequence). In DNA form, the CDR3 reads TGTGCCAGCAGTTTATCAGGGGATCCTTCCTACGAGCAGTACTTC. It encodes CASSLSGDPSYEQYF.

The gene calls are TRBV18 and TRBJ2-2; 9 bases are shared with TRBD1. CDR1 is KGHSH, CDR2 LQKENI, per germline. The junction had 8 bases not matched to a gene; V was cut back by 8 bases and J by 1 base. The CDR3 has 16 amino acids. The CDR3: CASPLMGQGNTGELFF. CDR3 nucleotides: TGTGCCAGCCCGCTCATGGGACAGGGGAACACCGGGGAGCTGTTTTTT.

V gene TRBV5-1 combines with J gene TRBJ2-7; tentative D call: TRBD2 (6 bases). The V end was cut by 0 bases, the J end by 0 bases, with 10 bases between. This CDR3 has 15 amino acids. In germline, CDR1 is SGHRS, CDR2 YFSETQ. The CDR3 here is CASSLELASSYEQYF. The DNA of the CDR3 is TGCGCCAGCAGCTTGGAACTAGCTAGCTCCTACGAGCAGTACTTC.

As regards this clone: Other nucleotide sequences in the sample specify the same CDR3. The DNA of the CDR3 is TGTGCCAGCAGCCTAGGGGGACAGGGGTACGAGCAGTACTTC. Residues: CASSLGGQGYEQYF. The V gene is TRBV27, the J gene TRBJ2-7, with 10 bases that match TRBD1. CDR3 size: 14 residues. The V and J ends lost 6 bases and 4 bases, in that order; junction bases with no gene match: 6. Germline V gene sequence: CDR1 MNHEY, CDR2 SMNVEV (reference sequence).

This clone came up once. The genes are TRBV7-2 and TRBJ2-2; no reliable D call. CDR3 size: 12 residues. V was clipped by 4 bases and J by 3 bases, with 3 bases between them. Looked up from germline, CDR1 is SGHTA and CDR2 is FQGNSA. CDR3 amino acids: CASSYDTGELFF. CDR3 bases: TGTGCCAGCAGCTACGACACCGGGGAGCTGTTTTTT.

This clone appeared once. This same CDR3 is encoded by further DNA sequences in the sample. The chain couples TRBV30 to TRBJ2-5; D is tentatively TRBD1 or TRBD2 (6 bases each). Germline CDR1 and CDR2: GTSNPN and SVGIG (reference sequence). Trimming stripped 0 bases from V and 5 bases from J, with 16 bases between. This CDR3 has 15 residues. CDR3: CAWSVRGGGLETQYF. DNA for the CDR3: TGTGCCTGGAGTGTACGAGGGGGAGGCCTGGAGACCCAGTACTTC.

This sequence joins TRBV4-2 and TRBJ1-3; the D is unclear. The CDR3 covers 17 residues. V lost 0 bases to trimming and J lost 0 bases, with 12 bases between them. From germline, CDR1 is LGHNA and CDR2 YNFKEQ. The CDR3 protein is CASSQDPQSNSGNTIYF. For the CDR3, the DNA is TGTGCCAGCAGCCAAGATCCACAGTCTAACTCTGGAAACACCATATATTTT.

The J gene is TRBJ1-2, the V gene TRBV6-5; 7 nucleotides align to TRBD1. Germline V gene sequence: CDR1 MNHEY, CDR2 SVGAGI. Trimming removed 4 bases from V and 7 bases from J; junction bases left unmatched: 9. The CDR3 runs 14 residues. CDR3 nucleotides: TGTGCCAGCAGTTCACTAGACAGGGATGGTGGCTACACCTTC. This translates into CASSSLDRDGGYTF.

This rearrangement joins TRBV5-4 to TRBJ2-2; a possible D gene is TRBD1 (5 bases). Germline-derived CDR1 and CDR2 are SGHNT and YYREEE (reference sequence). The V and J ends lost 4 bases and 6 bases respectively, with 7 bases between them. This CDR3 has 12 amino acids. Here the CDR3 reads CASSGASGELFF. The CDR3 bases are TGTGCCAGCAGCGGGGCGTCCGGGGAGCTGTTTTTT. Full variable domain (outside the CDR3, taken from reference TRBV5-4 and TRBJ2-2): ETGVTQSPTHLIKTRGQQVTLRCSSQSGHNTVSWYQQALGQGPQFIFQYYREEENGRGNFPPRFSGLQFPNYSSELNVNALELDDSALYLCASSGASGELFFGEGSRLTVL.

This chain links TRBV5-1 with TRBJ2-7; no firm D call. The length of the CDR3 is 16 residues. CDR1 is SGHRS, CDR2 YFSETQ, per germline. V was shortened by 7 bases and J by 3 bases, with 23 bases between the two germline ends. For the CDR3, the DNA is TGCGCCAGCCGCACGAAGCCTGCAAATGGGGACTACGAGCAGTACTTC. This codes for CASRTKPANGDYEQYF.

This clone was seen only a few times. Other nucleotide sequences from this sample produce the same CDR3. The chain recombines TRBV19 with TRBJ2-1, with no clear D. V lost 3 bases and J 4 bases, leaving 4 bases between the germline ends. The CDR3 is 12 residues long. CDR1 and CDR2 (germline): LNHDA, SQIVND (reference sequence). The CDR3 here is CASSMGYNEQFF. The CDR3 region has the DNA TGTGCCAGTAGTATGGGTTACAATGAGCAGTTCTTC.

The rearrangement joins TRBV18 to TRBJ2-5; the D gene is possibly TRBD2 (6 bases). The ends were cut back, 3 bases at V and 5 bases at J, with 16 bases in the middle. Germline V gene data show CDR1 as KGHSH and CDR2 as LQKENI. This CDR3 comprises 15 residues. The CDR3 DNA sequence: TGTGCCAGCTCACCGCGGGATCCGTCTTCGGAGACCCAGTACTTC. Protein: CASSPRDPSSETQYF.